These 13 T cell receptor beta chains came from one sample sequenced in a study of regulatory T cells in long-lasting Graves disease. In building TCR beta libraries, iRepertoire HTBI primers were used together with Arm-PCR of CDR3 regions. TCRdb re-called the multiplex PCR reads through MiXCR, storing one row per CDR3 protein. Here the sample spans about 400,000 distinct CDR3 sequences, less than 25% being singletons. Documented time point: persistent/refractory GD, antithyroid drugs over 5 years with positive TRAb. From PBMCs, RNA was extracted and then used to make the TCR library. Sequenced here: peripheral blood mononuclear cells (PBMCs), sampled when the disease was refractory, from a patient treated with antithyroid drugs. The receptors stem from a female donor with Graves disease.

This clonotype was recorded at least ten times. This chain joins TRBV29-1 and TRBJ2-2; 12 positions agree with TRBD2. With 6 bases clipped from V and 3 bases from J, the junction kept 8 bases outside the gene matches. Per the germline V gene, CDR1 is SQVTM and CDR2 is ANQGSEA. CDR3 length: 16 amino acids. CDR3 in DNA: TGCAGCGTAGGTGGACTAGCGGGGAAACACACCGGGGAGCTGTTTTTT. Translation: CSVGGLAGKHTGELFF.

The V call is TRBV27, the J call TRBJ2-7; TRBD1 aligns across 7 bases. The V gene's germline CDR1 is MNHEY and CDR2 SMNVEV (reference sequence). CDR3 length: 15 amino acids. Trimming cost V 6 bases and J 0 bases; bases outside gene matches: 8. The CDR3 is CASSRVGQSSYEQYF. CDR3 bases: TGTGCCAGCAGCCGTGTGGGACAGAGCTCCTACGAGCAGTACTTC.

This clonotype appeared many times. An end of the junction does not agree with germline; a read error may underlie this. The CDR3 nucleotides are TGCGCCAGCAGCCCAGGGACAGTGAATCAGCCCCAGCATTTT. Amino acid sequence: CASSPGTVNQPQHF. The chain is built from TRBV27 and TRBJ1-5; TRBD1 matches at 7 bases. The V gene's germline CDR1 is MNHEY and CDR2 SMNVEV (reference sequence). The CDR3 totals 14 residues.

About this clonotype itself: A much more abundant neighbour one base away suggests this may be a read error. The chain links TRBV7-2 to TRBJ1-2; D unclear. Trimming stripped 3 bases from V and 8 bases from J, with 13 bases between. CDR3 size: 13 residues. Per the germline V gene, CDR1 is SGHTA and CDR2 is FQGNSA. CDR3 nucleotides: TGTACCAGCAGCTTTTACCCCCGAGAGGGCTACACCTTC. It specifies CTSSFYPREGYTF.

This clonotype occurred many times. The CDR3 sequence: CATSRAGYTQETQYF. The DNA of the CDR3 is TGTGCCACCAGCAGAGCAGGGTACACACAAGAGACCCAGTACTTC. The chain employs TRBV15 and TRBJ2-5, with a possible D match to TRBD1 (5 bases). The ends were cut back, 1 base at V and 2 bases at J, with 11 bases in the middle. Germline CDR1 LNHNV, CDR2 YYDKDF (reference sequence). The CDR3 is 15 residues long. The entire variable domain, with the rest obtained from reference TRBV15 and TRBJ2-5, is as follows: DAMVIQNPRYQVTQFGKPVTLSCSQTLNHNVMYWYQQKSSQAPKLLFHYYDKDFNNEADTPDNFQSRRPNTSFCFLDIRSPGLGDTAMYLCATSRAGYTQETQYFGPGTRLLVL.

A single count supports this clonotype. The rearrangement links TRBV11-2 to TRBJ2-1; D is uncertain. Germline V lookup: CDR1 SGHAT, CDR2 FQNNGV. This CDR3 has 13 residues. V was cut by 1 base and J by 8 bases, with 9 bases left in between. CDR3 nucleotide sequence: TGTGCCAGCAGCTTAGCGTTGTCGGATGAGCAGTTCTTC. This sequence encodes CASSLALSDEQFF.

This clonotype has a count of ten or more. V usage is TRBV30 and J usage is TRBJ2-7; D is perhaps TRBD2 (7 bases). CDR1 is GTSNPN, CDR2 SVGIG, per germline (reference sequence). CDR3 size: 11 residues. V lost 8 bases, J lost 2 bases, and 10 bases lay in between. CDR3 region: CAGGATYEQYF. For the CDR3, the DNA is TGTGCCGGGGGGGCCACCTACGAGCAGTACTTC.

About this clonotype itself: One end of the junction does not line up with germline, which may come from a read error. This chain joins TRBV27 and TRBJ2-7, with a possible D match to TRBD2 (6 bases). The CDR3 has 13 amino acids. The germline gives CDR1 MNHEY, CDR2 SMNVEV (reference sequence). The CDR3 bases are TGTGCCAGCGGCGGGGCTAGATCCTACGGGCAGTACTTC. Translating gives CASGGARSYGQYF.

This clonotype has ten or more counts. CDR3 bases: TGTGCCAGCACCGGGGATGTCGGTGGCTACACCTTC. Protein sequence: CASTGDVGGYTF. The chain has TRBV12-3 or TRBV12-4 and TRBJ1-2; D uncertain. This CDR3 is built from 12 residues. Deletions cut 7 bases from V and 7 bases from J, with 13 bases between.

This clonotype was counted only a few times. The rearrangement joins TRBV7-3 to TRBJ2-2, with 7 bases aligning to TRBD1. V was pared by 5 bases and J by 6 bases, with 12 bases of the junction left unmatched. The CDR3 totals 16 residues. Germline V lookup: CDR1 SGHTA, CDR2 FQGTGA. The CDR3 DNA sequence: TGTGCCAGCAGCCCAACAGGGGACACCCGTCCCGGGGAGCTGTTTTTT. Its protein product is CASSPTGDTRPGELFF. The variable domain in full, completed from reference TRBV7-3 and TRBJ2-2, reads GAGVSQTPSNKVTEKGKYVELRCDPISGHTALYWYRQSLGQGPEFLIYFQGTGAADDSGLPNDRFFAVRPEGSVSTLKIQRTERGDSAVYLCASSPTGDTRPGELFFGEGSRLTVL.

This clonotype was counted between two and nine times. The V call is TRBV6-2 or TRBV6-3, the J call TRBJ2-2, with 7 bases identical to TRBD2. There are 16 residues in the CDR3. J lost 3 bases, V lost 10 bases, and 14 bases had no gene match. CDR1 MNHEY and CDR2 SVGEGT come from the germline V gene. The CDR3 sequence is CAIPAGRVDHTGELFF. The DNA for the CDR3 is TGTGCCATTCCAGCGGGGAGGGTCGACCACACCGGGGAGCTGTTTTTT.

The chain has TRBV27 and TRBJ2-7; D is ambiguous. Deletions cut 3 bases from V and 0 bases from J, with 9 bases between. This CDR3 has 14 amino acids. The V gene's germline CDR1 is MNHEY and CDR2 SMNVEV (reference sequence). The CDR3 here is CASSLTTSSYEQYF. CDR3 DNA: TGTGCCAGCAGTTTGACCACAAGCTCCTACGAGCAGTACTTC.

The chain is built from TRBV20-1 and TRBJ2-2; tentatively, D is TRBD1 (5 bases). The CDR3 consists of 16 residues. Germline V gene lookup returns CDR1 DFQATT and CDR2 SNEGSKA (reference sequence). V was clipped by 6 bases and J by 2 bases, with 19 bases between them. CDR3 nucleotides: TGCAGTGCCAGGGAAGAGTGGACACCTAACACCGGGGAGCTGTTTTTT. Translating gives CSAREEWTPNTGELFF.